The 8 T cell receptor beta chains reported below all come from one sample, sequenced in a study of OX40 agonist ivuxolimab in advanced cancers. Repertoires were generated with immunoSEQ multiplex PCR, while TCRdb's copy carries only in-frame clones and drops some. The sample includes 78,000 or so clones, under 95% seen only once; the top ten take 8.5% to 10%. The starting material was CD4+ or CD8+ T cells sorted from blood, obtained in a trial of the OX40 agonist ivuxolimab. The receptor source for this set is an adult with an advanced solid tumor such as melanoma, head and neck, liver or kidney cancer.

The chain combines TRBV6-6 with TRBJ1-2, with no clear D. The CDR3 has 14 residues. Trimming pared 0 bases from V and 4 bases from J, leaving 9 bases between. Germline CDR1 and CDR2: MNHNY and SVGAGI (reference sequence). CDR3 bases: TGTGCCAGCAGTTACTCGGCCGACTTCTATGGCTACACCTTC. Amino acid sequence: CASSYSADFYGYTF.

The chain employs TRBV27 and TRBJ2-6; the D is unclear. V lost 7 bases, J lost 0 bases, and 4 bases lay in between. This CDR3 region has 13 residues. CDR1 MNHEY and CDR2 SMNVEV come from the germline V gene (reference sequence). Written as DNA, the CDR3 is TGTGCCAGCAAGAGCTCTGGGGCCAACGTCCTGACTTTC. Translation: CASKSSGANVLTF. The variable domain in full, completed from reference TRBV27 and TRBJ2-6, reads EAQVTQNPRYLITVTGKKLTVTCSQNMNHEYMSWYRQDPGLGLRQIYYSMNVEVTDKGDVPEGYKVSRKEKRNFPLILESPSPNQTSLYFCASKSSGANVLTFGAGSRLTVL.

V usage is TRBV5-1 and J usage is TRBJ2-7; TRBD1 matches at 9 bases. This CDR3 spans 16 amino acids. Germline CDR1 is SGHRS and CDR2 is YFSETQ. With 1 base clipped from V and 0 bases from J, the junction kept 5 bases outside the gene matches. The CDR3 is CASSLLGQGSSYEQYF. The CDR3, as DNA: TGCGCCAGCAGCTTGCTGGGACAGGGCAGCTCCTACGAGCAGTACTTC.

The chain uses TRBV7-9 and TRBJ1-2; 7 positions agree with TRBD1. In germline, CDR1 is SEHNR, CDR2 FQNEAQ (reference sequence). J lost 8 bases, V lost 5 bases, and 11 bases had no gene match. The CDR3 has 14 amino acids. CDR3 bases: TGTGCCAGCAGCCCACGCGACTGGACAGGCGGCTACACCTTC. The encoded protein is CASSPRDWTGGYTF.

The V call is TRBV7-9, the J call TRBJ2-5; D possibly corresponds to TRBD1 (6 bases). The CDR3 runs 16 residues. Germline assignment: CDR1 SEHNR and CDR2 FQNEAQ (reference sequence). V shed 3 bases and J shed 4 bases, with 18 bases lying between them. The DNA of the CDR3 is TGTGCCAGCAGCTTGGGAAACAGGGTGTCCGGAGAGACCCAGTACTTC. Its protein is CASSLGNRVSGETQYF.

This chain links TRBV27 with TRBJ2-7; possibly TRBD1 for D (6 bases). Trimming took off 4 bases at V and 7 bases at J, with 11 bases between the two ends. Germline CDR1 reads MNHEY; CDR2 reads SMNVEV (reference sequence). There are 12 residues in the CDR3. DNA of the CDR3: TGTGCCAGCAGTTCAGGGGTTTGGGAGCAGTACTTC. This sequence encodes CASSSGVWEQYF.

The chain couples TRBV5-8 to TRBJ1-1; D not resolved. CDR1 is SGHTS and CDR2 is YDEGEE in the germline V gene. The CDR3 covers 17 residues. V was shortened by 0 bases and J by 1 base, with 16 bases between the two germline ends. The CDR3 loop reads CASSLGTAYRWNTEAFF. The CDR3 DNA reads as TGTGCCAGCAGCTTGGGTACAGCCTACCGTTGGAACACTGAAGCTTTCTTT. The full variable domain, with the rest looked up from reference TRBV5-8 and TRBJ1-1, is EAGVTQSPTHLIKTRGQQATLRCSPISGHTSVYWYQQALGLGLQFLLWYDEGEERNRGNFPPRFSGRQFPNYSSELNVNALELEDSALYLCASSLGTAYRWNTEAFFGQGTRLTVV.

This clone was picked up one time. The CDR3 DNA reads TGCGCCAGCAGCCAAAGGGGAGCTTACGAGCAGTACTTC. It specifies CASSQRGAYEQYF. The chain uses TRBV4-1 and TRBJ2-7; tentatively, D is TRBD1 or TRBD2 (5 bases each). CDR3 length: 13 residues. V was shortened by 2 bases and J by 4 bases, with 9 bases between the two germline ends. In germline, CDR1 is MGHRA, CDR2 YSYEKL.